The text below deals with one T cell receptor beta chain. Its antigen is unidentified. These data come from a study of shared clonotypes between healthy human individuals. Study findings and constraints: In having few donors, the study represented limited genetic and exposure-history diversity. With several donors compared, around 5% of naive CD4 clonotypes were shared.

Produced via immunoSEQ multiplex PCR; TCRdb's table is partial and in-frame only. The sample yields fewer than 400,000 clones, over 65% seen once. Only Caucasian adults living in Nashville, Tennessee served as donors. CD4+ cell separation produced CD45RA+ naive and CD45RA-negative memory subsets. Germline V gene lookup returns CDR1 GTSNPN and CDR2 SVGIG (reference sequence). V lost 7 bases to trimming and J lost 8 bases, with 18 bases between them. The CDR3 contains 13 residues. The TCR originated in a man aged 25 to 40 in good health. The chain uses TRBV30 and TRBJ2-1; no firm D call. The specimen sequenced was memory CD4+ T cells sorted from blood. Subset denoted: CD45RA-negative fraction. The CDR3 DNA reads as TGTGCCTTGGGCAAGGGTCCCAGCTATGAGCAGTTCTTC. Residues: CALGKGPSYEQFF.